The T cell receptor (beta chain) under discussion was sequenced for a study of post-analysis software for immune sequencing data. Study-wide background: Relapsing-remitting, secondary progressive and progressive-relapsing multiple sclerosis were all included among the disease courses. General study findings and limits: Co-batched samples clustered tightly together by F measure. A few TRBV segments were significantly more frequent in patients than in controls. TRBV5-6, TRBV5-1 and TRBV20-1 were among these segments. Controls had significantly higher normalized Chao1 diversity than multiple sclerosis patients.

Unique molecular identifiers were carried by the TCR beta cDNA libraries. Out of about 0.9 to 10 million T cells, some 500,000 cDNA molecules were generated. TCRdb recomputed calls from the PCR reads with MiXCR, one row per CDR3 protein. The sample shows roughly 180,000 distinct CDR3 sequences, about 30% of them seen only once. Points on this clonotype: Its antigen is currently unknown. A much larger clone differs from this one at a single base, so this may be a read error.

The germline V gene encodes CDR1 SGHKS and CDR2 YYEKEE (reference sequence). The CDR3 sequence is 13 residues long. The material sequenced was blood. The chain is built from TRBV5-5 and TRBJ2-3; D is uncertain. The clonotype comes from a girl aged 5-17 years with multiple sclerosis. The CDR3 here is CASGLASADTQYF. The CDR3 region has the DNA TGTGCCAGCGGCTTGGCCTCGGCGGATACGCAGTATTTT.